This T cell receptor beta chain was profiled in a study of T cell changes during pregnancy in multiple sclerosis. Germline V gene lookup returns CDR1 GTSNPN and CDR2 SVGIG (reference sequence). The CDR3 has 11 residues. V was cut by 0 bases and J by 8 bases, with 5 bases left in between. Here immunoSEQ multiplex PCR was the method, and the copy in TCRdb shows in-frame clones only, minus some. The profile shows about 51,000 clones, roughly 92% of them singletons. The sequence was collected from a female donor with multiple sclerosis, enrolled in a pregnancy study. This sequence joins TRBV30 and TRBJ2-1; D not certain. Here the sequenced sample was CD4+ T cells from peripheral blood mononuclear cells, taken in the third trimester of pregnancy. The CDR3 spells CAWSVRHEQFF. CDR3 in DNA: TGTGCCTGGAGTGTTCGTCATGAGCAGTTCTTC.